A selection of T cell receptor beta chains follows, all from one sample in a study of shared clonotypes between healthy human individuals. Assay used: immunoSEQ multiplex PCR; TCRdb lists only in-frame clones, some missing. Here the sample spans fewer than 850,000 clones, 90% to 97% being singletons. Sequencing input: naive CD8+ T cells sorted from blood. Every receptor here comes from a man younger than 45 in good health. Each CDR3 is given with its conserved first and last residue. Each record gives: D gene, V gene, J gene, CDR3 DNA, CDR3 protein. D genes are given only for firm matches.

.,TRBV21-1,TRBJ1-4,TGTGCCAGCAGCAAAAAGGGAGGGACCGAAAAAGGAAAACTGTTTTTT,CASSKKGGTEKGKLFF
.,TRBV9,TRBJ1-3,TGTGCCAGCCAGGGGTACTCTGGAAACACCATATATTTT,CASQGYSGNTIYF
.,TRBV5-4,TRBJ2-1,TGTGCCAGCATTGGGGTGGAGGTGATCTTC,CASIGVEVIF
TRBD1,TRBV2,TRBJ2-7,TGTGCCAGCAGTATCGGACAGGGGGCTCCCTACGAGCAGTACTTC,CASSIGQGAPYEQYF
.,TRBV9,TRBJ1-4,TGTGCCAGCAGCAGTCGGGCGCCGGGGGCAACTAATGAAAAACTGTTTTTT,CASSSRAPGATNEKLFF
.,TRBV27,TRBJ1-1,TGTGCCAGCAGTTTATCGGGACCCCTGAACACTGAAGCTTTCTTT,CASSLSGPLNTEAFF
.,TRBV5-1,TRBJ1-1,TGCGCCAGCAGCTTCCTCGTCTCAAACTCGGGCTTGAACACTGAAGCTTTCTTT,CASSFLVSNSGLNTEAFF
.,TRBV19,TRBJ1-5,TGTGCCAGTAGTATAACGGGTTATAGCAATCAGCCCCAGCATTTT,CASSITGYSNQPQHF
.,TRBV19,TRBJ1-2,TGTGCCAGTAGTCGATACTATGGCTACACCTTC,CASSRYYGYTF
.,TRBV6-1,TRBJ2-7,TGTGCCAGCAGTGATAGTGGACAGCGGGGAGGATACGAGCAGTACTTC,CASSDSGQRGGYEQYF
.,TRBV7-9,TRBJ1-1,TGTGCCAGCAGCCTCGTTGCACCTGAAGCTTTCTTT,CASSLVAPEAFF
TRBD2,TRBV25-1,TRBJ2-1,TGTGCCAGCAGTGATGCTACGTCTAGCGGGAGCTCCTACAATGAGCAGTTCTTC,CASSDATSSGSSYNEQFF
.,TRBV19,TRBJ1-3,TGTGCCAGTAGTGCCACTAAAGACTGGCGGCGAAACACCATATATTTT,CASSATKDWRRNTIYF
.,TRBV11-2,TRBJ1-1,TGTGCCAGCAGCTTATTCCGGGCTTCGAACACTGAAGCTTTCTTT,CASSLFRASNTEAFF
.,TRBV5-1,TRBJ2-7,TGCGCCAGCAGCTTTACTGCAGGGACCCCCTCCTACGAGCAGTACTTC,CASSFTAGTPSYEQYF
TRBD2,TRBV9,TRBJ2-7,TGTGCCAGCAGCCCCCGGACTAGCGGGAGTATAAGGGGCGAGCAGTACTTC,CASSPRTSGSIRGEQYF
TRBD2,TRBV7-9,TRBJ2-3,TGTGCCAGCAGCTTAAGTACTAGCGTCCCAGATACGCAGTATTTT,CASSLSTSVPDTQYF
TRBD2,TRBV2,TRBJ2-7,TGTGCCAGCAGCCCCACTAGCGGTTACTCCTACGAGCAGTACTTC,CASSPTSGYSYEQYF
.,TRBV7-6,TRBJ2-1,TGTGCCAGCAGCTTAGAGGCGGAAAGCTCCTACAATGAGCAGTTCTTC,CASSLEAESSYNEQFF
.,TRBV5-4,TRBJ2-3,TGTGCCAGCAGCTTGGGGGTCAGGGGCGCAATTGGATACACAGATACGCAGTATTTT,CASSLGVRGAIGYTDTQYF
.,TRBV6-1,TRBJ2-5,TGTGCCAGCAGTGAACGGGGAATTGTAACACAGACCCAGTACTTC,CASSERGIVTQTQYF
.,TRBV27,TRBJ1-5,TGTGCCGTAGGGGGGAATCGCCGGCCCCAGCATTTT,CAVGGNRRPQHF
.,TRBV29-1,TRBJ2-3,TGCAGCGTCGGATTTAGCCGCACAGATACGCAGTATTTT,CSVGFSRTDTQYF
.,TRBV7-9,TRBJ2-3,TGTGCCAGCAGCTTAGAACAGGGCCTCACAGATACGCAGTATTTT,CASSLEQGLTDTQYF
.,TRBV29-1,TRBJ1-2,TGCAGCGCCGTCGGTCTAGACTATGGCTACACCTTC,CSAVGLDYGYTF
.,TRBV5-1,TRBJ2-7,TGCGCCAGCAGCCCTAAGTCAACAGGGGAGGGCTACGAGCAGTACTTC,CASSPKSTGEGYEQYF
.,TRBV5-1,TRBJ2-1,TGCGCCAGCAGCTTGGAGGAAATCTCGCCGGTACTAGGAAGCTCCTACAATGAGCAGTTCTTC,CASSLEEISPVLGSSYNEQFF
TRBD2,TRBV7-3,TRBJ2-4,TGTGCCAGCAGCTATGGACTAGCGGTAACTTTTTTAGCCAAAAACATTCAGTACTTC,CASSYGLAVTFLAKNIQYF
.,TRBV5-4,TRBJ2-2,TGTGCCAGCAGCCTCCTCACCGGGGAGCTGTTTTTT,CASSLLTGELFF
.,TRBV27,TRBJ2-4,TGTGCCAGCAGTACCAGGACTGACAAAAACATTCAGTACTTC,CASSTRTDKNIQYF
.,TRBV4-1,TRBJ1-1,TGCGCCAGCAGCCAAGTCGGTGCGGAGCCGGCGTACACTGAAGCTTTCTTT,CASSQVGAEPAYTEAFF
TRBD1,TRBV5-1,TRBJ1-1,TGCGCCAGCAGCATAGGAACAGGGGACACTGAAGCTTTCTTT,CASSIGTGDTEAFF
TRBD1,TRBV29-1,TRBJ2-7,TGCAGCGTTGCGGGACAGACCTACGAGCAGTACTTC,CSVAGQTYEQYF
.,TRBV2,TRBJ2-2,TGTGCCAGCAGACAGGTCACCGGGGAGCTGTTTTTT,CASRQVTGELFF
.,TRBV27,TRBJ2-7,TGTGCCAGCAGTCCCATCCACGCCTACGAGCAGTACTTC,CASSPIHAYEQYF
.,TRBV10-1,TRBJ2-4,TGCGCCAGCAGTGAGTCGGCGTCCTTAGCCAAAAACATTCAGTACTTC,CASSESASLAKNIQYF
TRBD2,TRBV11-2,TRBJ2-1,TGTGCCAGCAGCCCATCTAGCGGGGAGAACAATGAGCAGTTCTTC,CASSPSSGENNEQFF
.,TRBV7-6,TRBJ1-1,TGTGCCAGCAGCTTAGGTGAGAACACTGAAGCTTTCTTT,CASSLGENTEAFF
.,TRBV27,TRBJ2-1,TGTGCCAGCAGTTTAGAGGCAGAGAGAAACAATGAGCAGTTCTTC,CASSLEAERNNEQFF
.,TRBV13,TRBJ2-1,TGTGCCAGCAGCCCGCCGAGCAGGTTGGTGCAGTTCTTC,CASSPPSRLVQFF
TRBD2,TRBV28,TRBJ2-3,TGTGCCAGCCTCCCCTCCGGCACTAGCGCAGAAGGGGATACGCAGTATTTT,CASLPSGTSAEGDTQYF
.,TRBV6-6,TRBJ2-1,TGTGCCAGCAGTCCAACGGCTAATGAGCAGTTCTTC,CASSPTANEQFF
TRBD2,TRBV5-6,TRBJ2-3,TGTGCCAGCAGGATGGGACTAGCGGGAGACACAGATACGCAGTATTTT,CASRMGLAGDTDTQYF
.,TRBV11-3,TRBJ1-3,TGTGCCGTGAGGACGGGGGGAAACACCATATATTTT,CAVRTGGNTIYF
.,TRBV4-1,TRBJ2-2,TGCGCCAGCAGCCAAGTTGGGGGATCCGGGGAGCTGTTTTTT,CASSQVGGSGELFF
.,TRBV10-1,TRBJ2-5,TGCGCCAGCAGTGAGTCAGAGGGAGAGACCCAGTACTTC,CASSESEGETQYF
TRBD1,TRBV5-1,TRBJ2-1,TGCGCCAGCAGCGCGACAGGGGGCGCCGGCAATGAGCAGTTCTTC,CASSATGGAGNEQFF
.,TRBV5-1,TRBJ2-1,TGCGCCAGCAGCATGACCCCTCGCGGGATCGACAATGAGCAGTTCTTC,CASSMTPRGIDNEQFF
.,TRBV5-4,TRBJ2-7,TGTGCCAGCAGCTTGGCCCCAGGCGGCGAGCAGTACTTC,CASSLAPGGEQYF
TRBD2,TRBV9,TRBJ2-2,TGTGCCAGCAGCTCAAGCGGGATACGAGACGGGGAGCTGTTTTTT,CASSSSGIRDGELFF
TRBD1,TRBV7-9,TRBJ2-7,TGTGCCAGCAGCTTAGTCCGGGACAGGGGCAACGAGCAGTACTTC,CASSLVRDRGNEQYF
.,TRBV7-2,TRBJ1-1,TGTGCCAGCACCGAGGGAGACTCCTGGAACACTGAAGCTTTCTTT,CASTEGDSWNTEAFF
.,TRBV6-6,TRBJ2-7,TGTGCCAGCAGCACGGTCAGCTACGAGCAGTACTTC,CASSTVSYEQYF
TRBD2,TRBV7-9,TRBJ2-1,TGTGCCAGCAGCTTTGGGGGAGGGCCTCTGCAGTTCTTC,CASSFGGGPLQFF
TRBD2,TRBV11-2,TRBJ2-5,TGTGCCAGCAGCTTAGATCTAGCGGGATTTTCTGGAGAGACCCAGTACTTC,CASSLDLAGFSGETQYF